This is a list of T cell receptor beta chains from one sample in a study of preoperative IRX-2 immunotherapy in early breast cancer. The method was immunoSEQ multiplex PCR; TCRdb's version includes in-frame clones alone and lacks a portion of them. This table has 30,000 to 45,000 clones, roughly four fifths appearing once. Material: lymph node tissue, obtained after IRX-2 immunotherapy. The origin of the receptors is a human donor with breast cancer. CDR3s include the opening cysteine and the closing phenylalanine or tryptophan. D genes are given only for firm matches. Where a row states a size, it is once, few, many or the class of an expanded clone; other rows omit it.

d_call	v_call	clone_size	j_call	cdr3_nt	cdr3_aa
NA	TRBV6-8	few	TRBJ1-1	TGTGCCAGCAGTTACGGCAGGAACACTGAAGCTTTCTTT	CASSYGRNTEAFF
NA	TRBV19	NA	TRBJ1-5	TGTGCCAGTAGTCTCTCGGGCAGCAATCAGCCCCAGCATTTT	CASSLSGSNQPQHF
NA	TRBV19	few	TRBJ1-3	TGTGCCAGTAGTATAGCCTCCATCGAACCTGGAAACACCATATATTTT	CASSIASIEPGNTIYF
NA	TRBV28	few	TRBJ1-2	TGTGCCAGCAGTTTGTATCCGGGACCGAACACCTTC	CASSLYPGPNTF
TRBD1	TRBV6-8	NA	TRBJ1-2	TGTGCCATCAGACCCGACAGGGAGGATGGCTACACCTTC	CAIRPDREDGYTF
NA	TRBV30	few	TRBJ2-7	TGTGCCTGGAGTAGGCCCCTTTTCGAGCAGTACTTC	CAWSRPLFEQYF
TRBD1	TRBV12-5	medium-sized	TRBJ2-2	TGTGCTAGTGGTTTGGCATCCGGGACAGGGCCCCCCGGGGAGCTGTTTTTT	CASGLASGTGPPGELFF
NA	TRBV11-3	NA	TRBJ1-6	TGTGCCAGCAGGGACACAGGGTTTAATTCACCCCTCCACTTT	CASRDTGFNSPLHF
NA	TRBV19	once	TRBJ1-2	TGTGCCAGTAGTATAGATCTAACGACAGCGCCTGTCTACACCTTC	CASSIDLTTAPVYTF
NA	TRBV11-3	NA	TRBJ1-5	TGTGCCAGCAGCTTAATGTACAGCAATCAGCCCCAGCATTTT	CASSLMYSNQPQHF
NA	TRBV28	NA	TRBJ2-7	TGTGCCAGCAGTTTATGGGTCCGGGAGCAGTACTTC	CASSLWVREQYF
NA	TRBV6-8	NA	TRBJ1-2	TGTGCCAGCAGTTACAACCCCCGCTGGGACTATGGCTACACCTTC	CASSYNPRWDYGYTF
TRBD1	TRBV30	NA	TRBJ1-6	TGTGCCTGGAGCGTAACCAGGGGGCCGCAACCCCTCCACTTT	CAWSVTRGPQPLHF
TRBD1	TRBV11-3	few	TRBJ1-3	TGTGCCAGCAGCTTGATTGGACAGGGGGCCTCAGGAAACACCATATATTTT	CASSLIGQGASGNTIYF
NA	TRBV6-8	NA	TRBJ2-7	TGTGCCAGCAGTTACGGCCCGGGGAGCTCCTACGAGCAGTACTTC	CASSYGPGSSYEQYF
NA	TRBV6-8	few	TRBJ2-3	TGTGCCAGCAGTTACTCAAGGACTTCTAGCACAGATACGCAGTATTTT	CASSYSRTSSTDTQYF
NA	TRBV28	NA	TRBJ1-5	TGTGCCAGCAGGACAGCGATTAATCAGCCCCAGCATTTT	CASRTAINQPQHF
TRBD1	TRBV5-1	NA	TRBJ1-5	TGCGCCAGCAGCTTACAGGGGGGCAATCAGCCCCAGCATTTT	CASSLQGGNQPQHF
NA	TRBV6-8	NA	TRBJ2-3	TGTGCCAGCAGTGACCGCACAGATACGCAGTATTTT	CASSDRTDTQYF
NA	TRBV28	NA	TRBJ1-2	TGTGCCAGCAGCCTAGCGGGACACAATTATGGCTACACCTTC	CASSLAGHNYGYTF
TRBD1	TRBV10-2	NA	TRBJ1-3	TGCGCCAGCATCCCGGGACAGGGGCCCGCAGGAAACACCATATATTTT	CASIPGQGPAGNTIYF
TRBD1	TRBV11-1	NA	TRBJ2-5	TGTGCCAGCAGTTTTGGGACAGGGAGAGGAGAGACCCAGTACTTC	CASSFGTGRGETQYF
TRBD2	TRBV18	NA	TRBJ2-5	TGTGCCAGCTCACCGCAGGAGCTAGCGGGAGACCAAGAGACCCAGTACTTC	CASSPQELAGDQETQYF
NA	TRBV28	NA	TRBJ1-2	TGTGCCAGCAGTTTATCGGCCCTCTATGGCTACACCTTC	CASSLSALYGYTF
NA	TRBV10-2	NA	TRBJ1-5	TGCGCCAGTACCGGACAGAACAATCAGCCCCAGCATTTT	CASTGQNNQPQHF
TRBD1	TRBV23-1	NA	TRBJ2-2	TGCGCCAGCAGTCAATCTAAGTCCCAGGGGGCGGGCGGGGAGCTGTTTTTT	CASSQSKSQGAGGELFF
NA	TRBV2	NA	TRBJ1-6	TGTGCCAGCACCAAGGAGGCAGGGCAATCACCCCTCCACTTT	CASTKEAGQSPLHF
NA	TRBV19	NA	TRBJ1-2	TGTGCCAGTAGTTACAGGGTAGAAGCTAACTATGGCTACACCTTC	CASSYRVEANYGYTF
NA	TRBV28	NA	TRBJ2-2	TGTGCCAGCCGTCGTTCGACCGGGGAGCTGTTTTTT	CASRRSTGELFF
TRBD1	TRBV19	NA	TRBJ2-1	TGTGCCAGTAGTATAGCCGAAGGACAGGGATACAATGAGCAGTTCTTC	CASSIAEGQGYNEQFF
NA	TRBV7-6	NA	TRBJ1-2	TGTGCCAGCAGCTTTGCGTCGGCTGCTAACTATGGCTACACCTTC	CASSFASAANYGYTF
NA	TRBV7-7	NA	TRBJ2-7	TGTGCCAGCAGCTTGGGACAAATAGCCTCCTACGAGCAGTACTTC	CASSLGQIASYEQYF
NA	TRBV6-8	NA	TRBJ2-1	TGTGCCATCAGTGGAGGGGGGAAGGGAATCGATGAGCAGTTCTTC	CAISGGGKGIDEQFF
NA	TRBV5-1	NA	TRBJ1-5	TGCGCCAGCAGCTTGGAGGGTGTGGCGGATCAGCCCCAGCATTTT	CASSLEGVADQPQHF
TRBD1	TRBV6-8	NA	TRBJ1-5	TGTGCCAGCAATAACAGGGGGGCAGGTCAGCCCCAGCATTTT	CASNNRGAGQPQHF
NA	TRBV19	NA	TRBJ1-5	TGTGCCAGTAGTACTATGGAGTACGGGACGTTCAGCAATCAGCCCCAGCATTTT	CASSTMEYGTFSNQPQHF
NA	TRBV10-2	NA	TRBJ2-2	TGCGCCAGCAGTGATCCTTCTAGCTCGAACACCGGGGAGCTGTTTTTT	CASSDPSSSNTGELFF
NA	TRBV11-3	NA	TRBJ1-5	TGTGCCAGCAGCGACCGGGACAGCAATCAGCCCCAGCATTTT	CASSDRDSNQPQHF
TRBD1	TRBV6-8	NA	TRBJ1-2	TGTGCCAGCAGTTACGGGGGGGACAGAAGCTACACCTTC	CASSYGGDRSYTF
NA	TRBV23-1	NA	TRBJ2-1	TGCGCCAGCAGCCAATATACGGGTCTGAAGGTGGAGCAGTTCTTC	CASSQYTGLKVEQFF
TRBD1	TRBV6-8	NA	TRBJ2-5	TGTGCCAGCAGTTACTCCGGGACAGGGGACCAAGAGACCCAGTACTTC	CASSYSGTGDQETQYF
NA	TRBV15	NA	TRBJ2-2	TGTGCCACCAGCATAAAGGGAATGGACGGGGAGCTGTTTTTT	CATSIKGMDGELFF
TRBD2	TRBV11-3	NA	TRBJ2-3	TGTGCCAGCAGCTTAAGGCCGGGGGGATCAGATACGCAGTATTTT	CASSLRPGGSDTQYF